This is a list of T cell receptor beta chains from one sample in a study of T cell responses to AZD1222 COVID-19 vaccine. The assay was immunoSEQ multiplex PCR, and TCRdb's table has in-frame clones only and misses some. The profile shows 75,000 to 100,000 clones, around 89% of them singletons. This material consisted of peripheral blood, taken on day 0 of AZD1222 vaccination. The receptors derive from an adult in good health. CDR3s include the opening cysteine and the closing phenylalanine or tryptophan. A D gene is named only where the DNA matches it firmly. For some rows the clone size is stated as once, few or many, or as a class when expanded; others skip it.

v_call	clone_size	j_call	d_call	cdr3_aa	cdr3_nt
TRBV5-1	-	TRBJ1-2	-	CASSLEGRTSF	TGCGCCAGCAGCTTGGAGGGTAGGACCTCCTTC
TRBV6-5	-	TRBJ1-2	-	CASSYSPDNIPYGYTF	TGTGCCAGCAGTTACTCGCCGGATAACATCCCCTATGGCTACACCTTC
TRBV5-4	-	TRBJ1-1	TRBD1	CASSRDSNTEAFF	TGTGCCAGCAGCAGGGACAGTAACACTGAAGCTTTCTTT
TRBV3-1/TRBV3-2	-	TRBJ2-1	TRBD2	CASSQEWREDNEQFF	TGTGCCAGCAGCCAAGAGTGGCGGGAGGACAATGAGCAGTTCTTC
TRBV19	-	TRBJ1-1	-	CASMNRPMNTEAFF	TGTGCCAGTATGAACCGACCGATGAACACTGAAGCTTTCTTT
TRBV6-5	-	TRBJ1-2	-	CASNYNYGYTF	TGTGCCAGCAACTATAACTATGGCTACACCTTC
TRBV19	few	TRBJ1-4	-	CASSPGLGREKLFF	TGTGCCAGTAGCCCGGGCCTCGGGAGGGAAAAACTGTTTTTT
TRBV19	-	TRBJ1-6	TRBD1	CASSITGTASPGPLHF	TGTGCCAGTAGTATCACAGGGACAGCCAGTCCTGGGCCCCTCCACTTT
TRBV19	-	TRBJ2-3	-	CASSTASVRGTDTQYF	TGTGCCAGTAGTACAGCTAGCGTACGGGGCACAGATACGCAGTATTTT
TRBV15	-	TRBJ1-6	TRBD1	CATSFGQDFSPLHF	TGTGCCACCAGCTTCGGACAGGATTTTTCACCCCTCCACTTT
TRBV29-1	-	TRBJ1-1	TRBD1	CSVRRTGGMTTEAFF	TGCAGCGTTCGTAGGACAGGGGGGATGACCACTGAAGCTTTCTTT
TRBV18	-	TRBJ2-7	-	CASSPSSELYEQYF	TGTGCCAGCTCACCTTCTAGCGAACTCTACGAGCAGTACTTC
TRBV9	-	TRBJ2-2	-	CASSVVPDPLTGELFF	TGTGCCAGCAGCGTAGTTCCCGATCCCCTCACCGGGGAGCTGTTTTTT